Listed below are T cell receptor beta chains from one sample, sequenced in a study of Ad26.COV2.S vaccination and SARS-CoV-2 variants. Repertoires were generated with immunoSEQ multiplex PCR, while TCRdb's copy carries only in-frame clones and drops some. The sample holds about 680,000 clones, 89% seen once. Sequenced material: peripheral blood, taken in a trial of Ad26.COV2.S vaccine versus placebo. These receptors were taken from a person aged 18-65 years who received the Ad26.COV2.S COVID-19 vaccine or a placebo. Each CDR3 is given with its conserved first and last residue. D genes are given only for firm matches. Rows give clone size only sometimes, using once, few, many, or a class for an expanded clone.

d_call,j_call,clone_size,v_call,cdr3_aa,cdr3_nt
TRBD2,TRBJ2-1,NA,TRBV19,CASSTGGLAGGPSYNEQFF,TGTGCCAGTAGTACCGGGGGACTAGCGGGAGGGCCGTCCTACAATGAGCAGTTCTTC
TRBD1,TRBJ1-5,once,TRBV7-2,CASSLGGGQEGNQPQHF,TGTGCCAGCAGCTTAGGGGGGGGACAGGAAGGGAATCAGCCCCAGCATTTT
NA,TRBJ1-5,once,TRBV19,CASSPGLSNQPQHF,TGTGCCAGTAGCCCCGGTTTGAGCAATCAGCCCCAGCATTTT
TRBD1,TRBJ1-2,NA,TRBV30,CAWSYGDSGGYTF,TGTGCCTGGAGTTATGGGGACAGTGGAGGCTACACCTTC
NA,TRBJ1-4,NA,TRBV9,CASSAGIGEYDEKLFF,TGTGCCAGCAGCGCCGGAATTGGGGAATATGATGAAAAACTGTTTTTT
NA,TRBJ2-1,NA,TRBV13,CASSLVGLPRGEQFF,TGTGCCAGCAGCTTAGTAGGGCTCCCGAGGGGTGAGCAGTTCTTC
NA,TRBJ1-1,NA,TRBV9,CASSVQYNTEAFF,TGTGCCAGCAGCGTCCAGTACAACACTGAAGCTTTCTTT
TRBD1,TRBJ1-1,NA,TRBV28,CASSLGGQLNTEAFF,TGTGCCAGCAGTTTAGGGGGACAGTTGAACACTGAAGCTTTCTTT
NA,TRBJ1-3,NA,TRBV18,CASSPGGPLTGNTIYF,TGTGCCAGCTCACCAGGGGGACCCCTCACTGGAAACACCATATATTTT
TRBD1,TRBJ2-7,NA,TRBV27,CASSLRALGQATSYEQYF,TGTGCCAGCAGTTTAAGGGCGTTGGGACAGGCGACCTCCTACGAGCAGTACTTC
TRBD1,TRBJ2-2,NA,TRBV30,CAWSSHRGLGTGELFF,TGTGCCTGGAGCTCCCACAGGGGGCTGGGCACCGGGGAGCTGTTTTTT
TRBD1,TRBJ1-1,NA,TRBV18,CASSPTGGKYTEAFF,TGTGCCAGCTCACCGACAGGGGGCAAATACACTGAAGCTTTCTTT
NA,TRBJ2-1,NA,TRBV10-1,CASSPDTYSYNEQFF,TGCGCCAGCTCGCCCGACACCTACTCCTACAATGAGCAGTTCTTC
NA,TRBJ2-5,NA,TRBV9,CASSVVAGEETQYF,TGTGCCAGCAGCGTAGTGGCAGGGGAAGAGACCCAGTACTTC
TRBD2,TRBJ2-3,NA,TRBV27,CASSPRGGGKDTQYF,TGTGCCAGCAGCCCGCGGGGCGGGGGGAAAGATACGCAGTATTTT
NA,TRBJ2-5,NA,TRBV6-5,CASRTDGETQYF,TGTGCCAGCAGGACCGATGGGGAGACCCAGTACTTC
NA,TRBJ1-6,NA,TRBV6-5,CASRAAAISPLHF,TGTGCCAGCCGCGCGGCAGCGATTTCACCCCTCCACTTT
TRBD2,TRBJ2-1,NA,TRBV7-2,CASSFLAGEGGEQFF,TGTGCCAGCAGCTTTTTAGCGGGAGAGGGGGGTGAGCAGTTCTTC
NA,TRBJ2-2,NA,TRBV27,CASSLQASNTGELFF,TGTGCCAGCAGTCTACAGGCTTCGAACACCGGGGAGCTGTTTTTT
NA,TRBJ2-3,NA,TRBV19,CASSIKRGTDTQYF,TGTGCCAGTAGTATAAAGCGGGGCACAGATACGCAGTATTTT
NA,TRBJ2-2,NA,TRBV6-5,CASSYRGTGELFF,TGTGCCAGCAGTTACCGGGGCACCGGGGAGCTGTTTTTT
NA,TRBJ1-5,NA,TRBV6-5,CASSYSRGSQHF,TGTGCCAGCAGTTACTCCAGGGGCTCCCAGCATTTT
NA,TRBJ1-5,NA,TRBV15,CATRRRGINQPQHF,TGTGCCACCAGACGGAGGGGGATAAATCAGCCCCAGCATTTT
TRBD1,TRBJ1-5,NA,TRBV12-5,CASGSGGKRQPQHF,TGTGCTAGTGGTTCAGGGGGCAAGCGTCAGCCCCAGCATTTT
NA,TRBJ1-2,NA,TRBV2,CASSGGVTTLSHNYGYTF,TGTGCCAGCAGCGGAGGGGTAACTACTCTCAGCCATAACTATGGCTACACCTTC
NA,TRBJ1-1,NA,TRBV12-3/TRBV12-4,CASDSGGTEAFF,TGTGCCAGCGATTCGGGGGGCACTGAAGCTTTCTTT
NA,TRBJ1-2,NA,TRBV6-2/TRBV6-3,CASSYSLLAYGYTF,TGTGCCAGCAGTTACAGCTTGCTAGCCTATGGCTACACCTTC
NA,TRBJ1-6,NA,TRBV27,CASSSRQASNSPLHF,TGTGCCAGCAGCTCCAGACAGGCCTCCAATTCACCCCTCCACTTT
NA,TRBJ1-1,once,TRBV5-1,CASSENTEAFF,TGCGCCAGCAGCGAGAACACTGAAGCTTTCTTT
NA,TRBJ2-1,NA,TRBV19,CASSIGSWGDNEQFF,TGTGCCAGTAGTATAGGGAGTTGGGGGGACAATGAGCAGTTCTTC
NA,TRBJ1-3,NA,TRBV5-4,CASSLAGVGNTIYF,TGTGCCAGCAGCTTAGCAGGGGTTGGAAACACCATATATTTT
NA,TRBJ1-2,NA,TRBV7-2,CASILTGTNYGYTF,TGTGCCAGCATACTCACTGGGACAAACTATGGCTACACCTTC
NA,TRBJ2-1,NA,TRBV6-1,CASSELGLVNSYNEQFF,TGTGCCAGCAGCGAATTGGGTTTGGTGAATTCCTACAATGAGCAGTTCTTC
NA,TRBJ1-1,NA,TRBV10-3,CAITGTVMNTEAFF,TGTGCCATCACCGGGACGGTCATGAACACTGAAGCTTTCTTT